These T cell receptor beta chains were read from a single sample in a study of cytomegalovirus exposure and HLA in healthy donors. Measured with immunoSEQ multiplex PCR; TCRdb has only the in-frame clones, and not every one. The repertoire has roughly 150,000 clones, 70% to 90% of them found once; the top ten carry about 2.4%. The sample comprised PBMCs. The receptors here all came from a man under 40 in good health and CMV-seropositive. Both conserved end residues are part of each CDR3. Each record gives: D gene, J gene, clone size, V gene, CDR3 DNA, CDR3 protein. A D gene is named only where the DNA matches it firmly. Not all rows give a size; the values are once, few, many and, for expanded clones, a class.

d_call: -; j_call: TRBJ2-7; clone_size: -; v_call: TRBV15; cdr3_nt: TGTGCCACCAGCAGAGGGTCGACAGGCTACGAGCAGTACTTC; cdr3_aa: CATSRGSTGYEQYF
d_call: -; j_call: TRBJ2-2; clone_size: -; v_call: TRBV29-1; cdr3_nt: TGCAGCGTTGAAGGCCCAGCGAGGACAGATGGGGAGCTGTTTTTT; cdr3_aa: CSVEGPARTDGELFF
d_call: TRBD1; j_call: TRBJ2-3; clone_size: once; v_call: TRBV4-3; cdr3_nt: TGCGCCAGCAGCCAATACAGGACAGGGGAGGCAGATACGCAGTATTTT; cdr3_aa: CASSQYRTGEADTQYF
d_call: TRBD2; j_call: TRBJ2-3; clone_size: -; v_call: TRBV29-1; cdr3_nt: TGCAGCGCAAGACTAGCGGGAGCGGGTACGCAGTATTTT; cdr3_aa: CSARLAGAGTQYF
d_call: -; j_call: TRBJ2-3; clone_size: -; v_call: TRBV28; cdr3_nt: TGTGCCAGCAGAATCGGCGGAACTAGCACAGATACGCAGTATTTT; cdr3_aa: CASRIGGTSTDTQYF
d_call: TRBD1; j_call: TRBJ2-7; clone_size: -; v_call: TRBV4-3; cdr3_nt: TGCGCCAGCAGCCAATGGAGGCCGGGACAGGGGACTAGCTCCTACGAGCAGTACTTC; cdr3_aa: CASSQWRPGQGTSSYEQYF
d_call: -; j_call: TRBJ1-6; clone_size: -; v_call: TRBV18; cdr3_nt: TGTGCCAGCTCACCCCTAGAGGCCCCTAATTCACCCCTCCACTTT; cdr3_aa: CASSPLEAPNSPLHF
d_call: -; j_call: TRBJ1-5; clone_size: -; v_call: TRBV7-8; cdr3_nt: TGTGCCAGCAGCTCGGGGAGAAATCAGCCCCAGCATTTT; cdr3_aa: CASSSGRNQPQHF
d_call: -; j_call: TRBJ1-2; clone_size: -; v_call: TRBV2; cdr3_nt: TGTGCCAGCAGTGAAAGAGTGACGGGTGGCTACACCTTC; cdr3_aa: CASSERVTGGYTF
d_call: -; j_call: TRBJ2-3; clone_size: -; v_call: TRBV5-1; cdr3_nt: TGCGCCAGCAGCTCAAGCGGGACAGATACGCAGTATTTT; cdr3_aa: CASSSSGTDTQYF
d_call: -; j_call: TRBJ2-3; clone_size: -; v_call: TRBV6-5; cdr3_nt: TGTGCCAGCACCCCTTGGGGGGGGCGGGCAGATACGCAGTATTTT; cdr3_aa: CASTPWGGRADTQYF
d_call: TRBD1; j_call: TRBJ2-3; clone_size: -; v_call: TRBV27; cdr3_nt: TGTGCCAGCAGTCACCTTTACCGTGACAGGGGCAGGGATACGCAGTATTTT; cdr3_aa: CASSHLYRDRGRDTQYF
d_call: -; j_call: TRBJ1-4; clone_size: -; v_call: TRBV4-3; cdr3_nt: TGCGCCAGCAGCCAAGAGTTTTGGAACAGCGGGAGGGCAACTAATGAAAAACTGTTTTTT; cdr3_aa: CASSQEFWNSGRATNEKLFF
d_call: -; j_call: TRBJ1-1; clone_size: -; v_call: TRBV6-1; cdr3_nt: TGTGCCAGCAGCTTTGACGGGATCAACACTGAAGCTTTCTTT; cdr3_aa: CASSFDGINTEAFF
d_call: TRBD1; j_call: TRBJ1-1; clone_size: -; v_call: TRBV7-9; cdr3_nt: TGTGCCAGCAGCTTATCTAGGACAGGCCTGAACACTGAAGCTTTCTTT; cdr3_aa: CASSLSRTGLNTEAFF
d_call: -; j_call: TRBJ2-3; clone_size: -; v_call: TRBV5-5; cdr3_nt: TGTGCCAGCAGCTCTAGAGGATCAGATACGCAGTATTTT; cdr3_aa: CASSSRGSDTQYF
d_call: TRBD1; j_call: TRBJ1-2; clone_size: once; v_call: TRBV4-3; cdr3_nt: TGCGCCAGCAGCCAAGACGGGACAGGGGGAGGCTATGGCTACACCTTC; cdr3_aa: CASSQDGTGGGYGYTF
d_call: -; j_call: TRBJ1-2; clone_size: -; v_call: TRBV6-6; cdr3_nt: TGTGCCAGCAGTATAGCTAACTATGGCTACACCTTC; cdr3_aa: CASSIANYGYTF
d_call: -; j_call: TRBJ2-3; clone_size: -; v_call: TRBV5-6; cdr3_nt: TGTGCCAGCAGGATCGGTAACGATTTAGATACGCAGTATTTT; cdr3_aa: CASRIGNDLDTQYF
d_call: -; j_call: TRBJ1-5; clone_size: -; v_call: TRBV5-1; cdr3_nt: TGCGCCAGCAGCTTGTCGGGGGACAATCAGCCCCAGCATTTT; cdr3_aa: CASSLSGDNQPQHF
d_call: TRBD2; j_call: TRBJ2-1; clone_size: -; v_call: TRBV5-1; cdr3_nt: TGCGCCAGCAGCCCAGGACTAGCGGGAGCGGGTGATCGTGAGCAGTTCTTC; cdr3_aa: CASSPGLAGAGDREQFF
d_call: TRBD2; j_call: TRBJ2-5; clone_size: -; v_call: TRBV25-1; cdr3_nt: TGTGCCAGCAGTGACCCTAGCGGGGAAGAGACCCAGTACTTC; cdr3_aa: CASSDPSGEETQYF
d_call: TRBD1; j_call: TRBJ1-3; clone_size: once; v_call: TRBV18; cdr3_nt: TGTGCCAGCTCATCGACAGGGGCTGGAAACACCATATATTTT; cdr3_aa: CASSSTGAGNTIYF
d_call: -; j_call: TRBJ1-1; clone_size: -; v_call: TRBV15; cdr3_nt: TGTGCCACCAGCAGAGCCAGGGGTATTGGAGCTTTCTTT; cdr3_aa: CATSRARGIGAFF
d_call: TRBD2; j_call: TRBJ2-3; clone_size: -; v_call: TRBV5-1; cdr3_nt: TGCGCCAGTTCCGGGACTAGCGGCACAGATACGCAGTATTTT; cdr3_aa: CASSGTSGTDTQYF
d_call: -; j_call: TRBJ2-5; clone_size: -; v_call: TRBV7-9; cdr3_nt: TGTGCCAGCAGTTTCTTCGGACAGCTCCAAGAGACCCAGTACTTC; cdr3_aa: CASSFFGQLQETQYF
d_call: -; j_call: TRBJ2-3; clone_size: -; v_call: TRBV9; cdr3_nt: TGTGCCAGCAGCGAAGGGCGGGCACCCACAGATACGCAGTATTTT; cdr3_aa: CASSEGRAPTDTQYF
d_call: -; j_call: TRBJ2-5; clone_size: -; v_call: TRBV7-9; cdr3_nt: TGTGCCAGCAGCCAGGGTCAGTACCAAGAGACCCAGTACTTC; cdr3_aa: CASSQGQYQETQYF
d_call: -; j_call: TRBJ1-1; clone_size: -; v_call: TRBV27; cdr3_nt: TGTGCCAGCAGAAAGCACTCCCCCGGGACAACTGGCACTGAAGCTTTCTTT; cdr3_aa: CASRKHSPGTTGTEAFF
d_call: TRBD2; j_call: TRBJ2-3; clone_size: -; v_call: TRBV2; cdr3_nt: TGTGCCAGCAGTCCCCGCCTAGCGGGAGGCCACAGAGATACGCAGTATTTT; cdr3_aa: CASSPRLAGGHRDTQYF
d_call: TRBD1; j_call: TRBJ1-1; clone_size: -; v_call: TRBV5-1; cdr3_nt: TGCGCCAGCAGCCTGGGACAGGGGTACACTGAAGCTTTCTTT; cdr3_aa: CASSLGQGYTEAFF
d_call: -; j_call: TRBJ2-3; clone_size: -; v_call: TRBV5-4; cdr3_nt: TGTGCCAGCAGCTTCGGGGGAGGTTCTAGCACAGATACGCAGTATTTT; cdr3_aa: CASSFGGGSSTDTQYF
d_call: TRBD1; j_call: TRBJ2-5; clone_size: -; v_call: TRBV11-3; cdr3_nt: TGTGCCAGCAGCTTAAGAGAACAGGGGTATAAGACCCAGTACTTC; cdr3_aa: CASSLREQGYKTQYF
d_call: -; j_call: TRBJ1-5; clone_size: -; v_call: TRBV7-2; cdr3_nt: TGTGCCAGCAGCTTGCCAGGGTGGCAGCCCCAGCATTTT; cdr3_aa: CASSLPGWQPQHF
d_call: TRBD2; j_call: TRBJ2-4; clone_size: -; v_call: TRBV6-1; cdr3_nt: TGTGCCAGCAGTGGGACCCCTCTAGCGGATAAAAACATTCAGTACTTC; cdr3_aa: CASSGTPLADKNIQYF
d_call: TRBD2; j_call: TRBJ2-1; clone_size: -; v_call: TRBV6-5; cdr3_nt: TGTGCCAGCAGTTACCATGGGACTAGCAGATACAATGAGCAGTTCTTC; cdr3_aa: CASSYHGTSRYNEQFF
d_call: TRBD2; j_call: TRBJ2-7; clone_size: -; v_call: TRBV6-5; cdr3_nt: TGTGCCAGCAGATTAGGACTAGCGAACTCCTACGAGCAGTACTTC; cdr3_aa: CASRLGLANSYEQYF
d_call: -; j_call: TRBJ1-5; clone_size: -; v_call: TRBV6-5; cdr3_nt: TGTGCCAGCAGTTACATAGGGGAGGTACAGCCCCAGCATTTT; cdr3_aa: CASSYIGEVQPQHF
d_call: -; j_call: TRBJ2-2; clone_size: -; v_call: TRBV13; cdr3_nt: TGTGCCAGCAGCCTCGCCTGGACAGCAGCGAACACCGGGGAGCTGTTTTTT; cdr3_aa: CASSLAWTAANTGELFF
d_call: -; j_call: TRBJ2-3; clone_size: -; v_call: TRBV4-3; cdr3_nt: TGCGCCAGCAGCCACTCCTGGGCCGCAGATACGCAGTATTTT; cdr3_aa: CASSHSWAADTQYF
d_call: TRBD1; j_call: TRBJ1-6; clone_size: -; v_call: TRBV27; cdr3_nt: TGTGCCAGCAGTTTCCGCCACCCTAACCGGGACAGGGGGGGAGGTTCACCCCTCCACTTT; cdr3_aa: CASSFRHPNRDRGGGSPLHF
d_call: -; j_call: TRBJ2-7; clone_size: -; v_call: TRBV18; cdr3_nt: TGTGCCAGCTCACCCAATTCGGGTTCCAACGAGCAGTACTTC; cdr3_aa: CASSPNSGSNEQYF
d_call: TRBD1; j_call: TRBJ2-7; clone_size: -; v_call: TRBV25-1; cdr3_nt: TGTGCCAGCATAGCAGGGGGACACTACGAGCAGTACTTC; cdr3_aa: CASIAGGHYEQYF
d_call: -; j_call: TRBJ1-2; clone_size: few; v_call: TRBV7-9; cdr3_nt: TGTTCCAGCAGCTTAGATCAGGGGCAGGATGGCTACACCTTC; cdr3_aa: CSSSLDQGQDGYTF
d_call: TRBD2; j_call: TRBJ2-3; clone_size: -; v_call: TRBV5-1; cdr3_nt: TGCGCCAGCAGCTTTACGGCTAGCGGGAGGGCCGCAGATACGCAGTATTTT; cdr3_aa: CASSFTASGRAADTQYF
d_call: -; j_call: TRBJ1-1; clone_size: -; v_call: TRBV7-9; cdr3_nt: TGTTCCAGCAGCTTAACTTCGGGGGGCAGGGTGAACACTGAAGCTTTCTTT; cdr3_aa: CSSSLTSGGRVNTEAFF
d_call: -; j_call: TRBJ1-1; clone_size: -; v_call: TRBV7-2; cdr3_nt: TGTGCCAGCAGCTTTATGAACACTGAAGCTTTCTTT; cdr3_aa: CASSFMNTEAFF
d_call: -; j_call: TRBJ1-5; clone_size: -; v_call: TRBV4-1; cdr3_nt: TGCGCCAGCAGCCAATTCGGGGACAATCAGCCCCAGCATTTT; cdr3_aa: CASSQFGDNQPQHF
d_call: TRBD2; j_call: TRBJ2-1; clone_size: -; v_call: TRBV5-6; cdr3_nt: TGTGCCAGCAGCTTGGTCGGGGGGTTATCGTTCTTC; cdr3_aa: CASSLVGGLSFF
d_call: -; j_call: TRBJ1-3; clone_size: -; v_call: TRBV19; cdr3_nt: TGTGCCAGTAGGACCCCAGGGCCTGGAAACACCATATATTTT; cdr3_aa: CASRTPGPGNTIYF
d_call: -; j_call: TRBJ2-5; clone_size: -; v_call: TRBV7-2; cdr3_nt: TGTGCCAGCAGCTTAGCCCTAGCGAAAGAGACCCAGTACTTC; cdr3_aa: CASSLALAKETQYF
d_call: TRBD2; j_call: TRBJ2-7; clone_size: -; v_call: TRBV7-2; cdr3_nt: TGTGCCAGCAGCTTAGACGCGAGCGGGAGTGCCTACGAGCAGTACTTC; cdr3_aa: CASSLDASGSAYEQYF